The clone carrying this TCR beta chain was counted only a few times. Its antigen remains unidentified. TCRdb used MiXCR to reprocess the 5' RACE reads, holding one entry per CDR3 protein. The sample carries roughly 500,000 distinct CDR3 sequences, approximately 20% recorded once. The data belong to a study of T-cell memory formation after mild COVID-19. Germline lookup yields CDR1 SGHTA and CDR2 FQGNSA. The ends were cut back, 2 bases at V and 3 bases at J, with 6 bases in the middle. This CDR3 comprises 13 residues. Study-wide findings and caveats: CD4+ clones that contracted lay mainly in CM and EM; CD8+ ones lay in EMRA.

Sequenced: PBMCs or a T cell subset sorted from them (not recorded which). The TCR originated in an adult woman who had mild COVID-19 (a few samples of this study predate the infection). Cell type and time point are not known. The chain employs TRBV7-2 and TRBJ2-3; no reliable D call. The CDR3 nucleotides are TGTGCCAGCAGCTTAACGGCAACAGATACGCAGTATTTT. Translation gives CASSLTATDTQYF.